This TCR beta chain was sequenced in a study of pediatric ulcerative colitis. This was a survey-level run. Some clones are missing from TCRdb's copy, which holds only in-frame ones; the method was immunoSEQ multiplex PCR. The top ten clones hold about 3.6% of a sample with fewer than 12,000 clones, around 82% of them seen once. Points from the study as a whole: A couple of rectal CDR3 clonotypes occurred in all ulcerative colitis patients. Some T cells in rectal biopsies may come from blood, especially with overt colitis.

As regards this clone: As yet, its antigen is unknown.

CDR3 size: 15 residues. The ends were cut back, 5 bases at V and 0 bases at J, with 14 bases in the middle. CDR1 is SGHTA, CDR2 FQGNSA, per germline. One to two pinch biopsies were taken from the rectum during colonoscopy. The specimen was gut tissue. The sequence was collected from a girl aged 5-17 years who was a control in a study of pediatric ulcerative colitis. The V and J genes are TRBV7-2 and TRBJ2-7; tentative D call: TRBD1 (5 bases). The CDR3 sequence: CASSTQGGISYEQYF. The DNA of the CDR3 is TGTGCCAGCAGCACCCAGGGCGGTATCTCCTACGAGCAGTACTTC.